The clone carrying this TCR beta chain was recorded only once. Its antigen is undetermined. This CDR3 has 15 amino acids. Trimming removed 3 bases from V and 4 bases from J, with 12 bases in between. The germline V gene encodes CDR1 KGHSH and CDR2 LQKENI. The data are from a study of T cell responses to AZD1222 COVID-19 vaccine. Turning to the study itself: The analysis combined second doses at about 4 or about 12 weeks. Whole-study results and caveats: Clonal diversity was possibly underestimated, and white British individuals and females predominated among donors. There were repertoire samples only from the period after the peak T cell response. Among vaccine-associated CD4 TCRs, coverage spanned spike, with dominance at 160-218 and 743-854.

Clones were sequenced by immunoSEQ multiplex PCR, and TCRdb holds only the in-frame ones, with some missing. The profile covers approximately 92,000 clones, with roughly 90% appearing a single time and 20% to 25% taken by the ten largest. The sequence derives from an adult in good health. V and J are TRBV18 and TRBJ1-4, with TRBD1 as a possible D gene (5 bases). The sequences come from peripheral blood, collected on day 0 of AZD1222 vaccination. The chain's CDR3 is CASSPSGPVNEKLFF. CDR3 in DNA: TGTGCCAGCTCACCGTCGGGACCGGTTAATGAAAAACTGTTTTTT.